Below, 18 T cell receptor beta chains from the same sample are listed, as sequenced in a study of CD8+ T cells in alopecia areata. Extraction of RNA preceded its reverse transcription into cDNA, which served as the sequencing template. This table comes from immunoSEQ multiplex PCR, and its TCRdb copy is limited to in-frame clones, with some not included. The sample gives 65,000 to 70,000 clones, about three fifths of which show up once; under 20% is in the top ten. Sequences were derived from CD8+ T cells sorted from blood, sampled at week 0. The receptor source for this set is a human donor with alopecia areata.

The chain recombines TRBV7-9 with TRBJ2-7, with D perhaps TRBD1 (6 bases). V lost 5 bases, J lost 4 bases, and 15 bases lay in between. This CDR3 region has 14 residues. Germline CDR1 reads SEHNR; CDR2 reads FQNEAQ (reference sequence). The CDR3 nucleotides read TGTGCCAGCAGCGGATCTCAGGGGCGATACGAGCAGTACTTC. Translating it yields CASSGSQGRYEQYF.

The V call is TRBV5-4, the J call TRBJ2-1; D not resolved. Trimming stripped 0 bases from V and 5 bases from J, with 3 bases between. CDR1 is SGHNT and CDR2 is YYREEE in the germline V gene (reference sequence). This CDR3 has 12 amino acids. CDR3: CASSLEDNEQFF. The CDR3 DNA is TGTGCCAGCAGCTTGGAGGACAATGAGCAGTTCTTC. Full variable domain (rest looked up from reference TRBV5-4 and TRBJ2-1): ETGVTQSPTHLIKTRGQQVTLRCSSQSGHNTVSWYQQALGQGPQFIFQYYREEENGRGNFPPRFSGLQFPNYSSELNVNALELDDSALYLCASSLEDNEQFFGPGTRLTVL.

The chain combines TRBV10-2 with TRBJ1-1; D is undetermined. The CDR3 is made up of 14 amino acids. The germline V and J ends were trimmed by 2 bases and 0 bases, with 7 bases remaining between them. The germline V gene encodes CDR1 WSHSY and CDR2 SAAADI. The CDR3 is CASSETAMNTEAFF. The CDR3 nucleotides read TGCGCCAGCAGTGAGACAGCCATGAACACTGAAGCTTTCTTT.

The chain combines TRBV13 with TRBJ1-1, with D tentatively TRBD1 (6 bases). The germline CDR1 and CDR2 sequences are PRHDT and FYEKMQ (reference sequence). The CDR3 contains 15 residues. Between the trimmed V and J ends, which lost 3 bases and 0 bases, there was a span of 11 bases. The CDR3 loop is CASSFNGQMNTEAFF. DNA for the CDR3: TGTGCCAGCAGCTTCAATGGACAGATGAACACTGAAGCTTTCTTT.

CDR3 nucleotide sequence: TGCGCCAGCAGCCTCGGGACTAGCGGATACCAAGAGACCCAGTACTTC. Translated, it gives CASSLGTSGYQETQYF. This chain links TRBV5-1 with TRBJ2-5, with TRBD2 matching over 11 bases. Germline V gives CDR1 SGHRS, CDR2 YFSETQ. The CDR3 is made up of 16 amino acids. V trimming: 4 bases; J trimming: 0 bases; junction bases outside the gene matches: 5.

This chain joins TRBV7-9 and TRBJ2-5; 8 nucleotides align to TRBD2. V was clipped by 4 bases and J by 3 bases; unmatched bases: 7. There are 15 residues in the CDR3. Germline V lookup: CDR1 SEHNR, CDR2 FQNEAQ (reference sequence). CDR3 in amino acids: CASSSSGTREETQYF. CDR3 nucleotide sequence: TGTGCCAGCAGCTCCTCCGGGACTAGAGAAGAGACCCAGTACTTC.

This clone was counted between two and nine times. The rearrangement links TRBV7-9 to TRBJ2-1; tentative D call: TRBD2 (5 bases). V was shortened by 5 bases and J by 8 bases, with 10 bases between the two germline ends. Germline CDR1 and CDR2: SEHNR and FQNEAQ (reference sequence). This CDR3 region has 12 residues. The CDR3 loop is CASSQGLDEQFF. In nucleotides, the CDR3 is TGTGCCAGCAGCCAAGGACTCGATGAGCAGTTCTTC.

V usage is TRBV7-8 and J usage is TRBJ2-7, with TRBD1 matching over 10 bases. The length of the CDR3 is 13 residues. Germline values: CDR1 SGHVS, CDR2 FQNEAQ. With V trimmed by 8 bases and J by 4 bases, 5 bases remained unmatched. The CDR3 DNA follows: TGTGCCAGCTCTCCGGGACAGGGGTACGAGCAGTACTTC. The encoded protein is CASSPGQGYEQYF.

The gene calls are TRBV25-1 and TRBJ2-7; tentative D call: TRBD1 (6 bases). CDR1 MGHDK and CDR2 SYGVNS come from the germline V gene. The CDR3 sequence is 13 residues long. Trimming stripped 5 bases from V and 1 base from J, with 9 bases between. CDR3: CASSQGLSYEQYF. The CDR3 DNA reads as TGTGCCAGCAGTCAGGGGCTTTCCTACGAGCAGTACTTC.

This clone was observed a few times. This CDR3 reads CATEGGGYEQYF. The CDR3 DNA reads TGTGCCACCGAGGGCGGGGGTTACGAGCAGTACTTC. J is TRBJ2-7 and V is TRBV15; 7 positions agree with TRBD2. Germline CDR1 reads LNHNV; CDR2 reads YYDKDF (reference sequence). V trimming: 8 bases; J trimming: 4 bases; junction bases outside the gene matches: 5. The CDR3 length is 12 residues.

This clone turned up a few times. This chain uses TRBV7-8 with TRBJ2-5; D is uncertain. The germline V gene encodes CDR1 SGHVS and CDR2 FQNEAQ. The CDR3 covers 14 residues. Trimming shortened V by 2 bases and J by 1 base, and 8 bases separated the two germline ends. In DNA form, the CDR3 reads TGTGCCAGCAGCTTAATTGGCCTCCAAGAGACCCAGTACTTC. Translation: CASSLIGLQETQYF.

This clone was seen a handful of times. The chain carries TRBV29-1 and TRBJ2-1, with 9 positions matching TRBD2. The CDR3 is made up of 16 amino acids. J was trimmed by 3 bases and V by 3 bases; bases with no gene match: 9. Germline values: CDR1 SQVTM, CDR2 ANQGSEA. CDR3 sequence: CSVDGSSGEFYNEQFF. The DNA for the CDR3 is TGCAGCGTTGATGGGTCTAGCGGGGAATTCTACAATGAGCAGTTCTTC.

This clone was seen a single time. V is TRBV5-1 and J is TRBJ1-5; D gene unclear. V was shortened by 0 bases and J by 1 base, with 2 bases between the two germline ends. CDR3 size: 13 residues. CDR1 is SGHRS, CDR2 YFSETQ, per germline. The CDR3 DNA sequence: TGCGCCAGCAGCTTGGACAGCAATCAGCCCCAGCATTTT. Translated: CASSLDSNQPQHF.

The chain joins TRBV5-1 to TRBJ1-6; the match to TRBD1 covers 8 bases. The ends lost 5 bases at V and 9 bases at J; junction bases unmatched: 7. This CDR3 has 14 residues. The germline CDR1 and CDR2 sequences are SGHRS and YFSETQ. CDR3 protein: CASRPQGEGSPLHF. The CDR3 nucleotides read TGCGCCAGCAGGCCACAGGGGGAGGGTTCACCCCTCCACTTT.

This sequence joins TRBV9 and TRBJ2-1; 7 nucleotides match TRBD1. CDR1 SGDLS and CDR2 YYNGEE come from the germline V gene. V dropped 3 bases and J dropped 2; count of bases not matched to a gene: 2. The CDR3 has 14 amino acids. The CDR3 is CASSGQGTYNEQFF. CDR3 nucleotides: TGTGCCAGCAGCGGACAGGGCACCTACAATGAGCAGTTCTTC.

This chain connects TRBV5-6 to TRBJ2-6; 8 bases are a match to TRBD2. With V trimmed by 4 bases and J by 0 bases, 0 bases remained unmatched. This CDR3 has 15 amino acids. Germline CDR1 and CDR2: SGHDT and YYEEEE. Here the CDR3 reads CASSRGGSGANVLTF. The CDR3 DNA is TGTGCCAGCAGCCGGGGGGGCTCTGGGGCCAACGTCCTGACTTTC.

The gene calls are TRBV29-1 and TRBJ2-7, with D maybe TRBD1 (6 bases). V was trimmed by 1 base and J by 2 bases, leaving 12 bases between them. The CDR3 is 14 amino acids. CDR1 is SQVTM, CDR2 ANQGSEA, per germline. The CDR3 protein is CSVEVNRAPYEQYF. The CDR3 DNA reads TGCAGCGTTGAAGTCAACAGGGCCCCCTACGAGCAGTACTTC.

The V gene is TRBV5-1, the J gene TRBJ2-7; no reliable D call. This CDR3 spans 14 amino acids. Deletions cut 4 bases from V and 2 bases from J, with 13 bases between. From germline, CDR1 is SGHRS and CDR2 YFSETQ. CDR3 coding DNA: TGCGCCAGCAGCCTTACCCATCCTACCTACGAGCAGTACTTC. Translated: CASSLTHPTYEQYF.